This T cell receptor (beta chain) was profiled in a study of identical twins. This CDR3 spans 13 amino acids. Germline loops: CDR1 MNHNS, CDR2 SASEGT. The study's findings and limits: The conclusions drew on cross-sectional statistical analysis instead of tracking the same donors. The more abundant beta clonotypes in cord blood had fewer insertions, and memory repertoires did not show this.

Details on this clonotype: Its target is unknown. One end of the junction is discordant with germline, which a read error may explain.

The authors used template switching to add a universal primer site and gave cDNA unique molecular identifiers. TCRdb redid the calling of the 5' RACE reads with MiXCR, one entry per CDR3 protein. This table holds 1.5 million to 2 million distinct CDR3 sequences, less than 35% found once. The chain is built from TRBV6-1 and TRBJ1-1, with 9 bases aligning to TRBD1. This TCR was recovered from a newborn girl in good health. The sequenced sample was cord blood. The CDR3 sequence is CAGRGQGNTEAFF. The DNA of the CDR3 is TGTGCCGGCAGGGGACAGGGAAACACTGAAGCTTTCTTT.